The 15 T cell receptor beta chains below come from one sample, sequenced in a study of a mutant IDH1 vaccine in newly diagnosed glioma. Antigens of these TCRs are unknown. Indicated time point: week 47, end of study. Mutant IDH1 20-mer peptide, at 300 ug, made up each vaccine dose, with topical imiquimod. Assay: immunoSEQ multiplex PCR; the TCRdb copy retains only in-frame clones and omits some. Of more than 30,000 clones detected, approximately 83% appear once; the ten largest clones hold around 31%. The source was PBMCs, collected from a glioma patient whose treatment included an IDH1 peptide vaccine. Receptor source: a man between 25 and 39 years old with glioma.

The gene calls are TRBV6-6 and TRBJ2-5, with 10 bases matching TRBD1. V lost 5 bases and J lost 2; bases outside the gene matches: 5. Germline values: CDR1 MNHNY, CDR2 SVGAGI (reference sequence). The CDR3 totals 15 residues. CDR3 sequence (DNA): TGTGCCAGCAGTCGGGACAGGGGTTATCAAGAGACCCAGTACTTC. This sequence encodes CASSRDRGYQETQYF.

This chain joins TRBV15 and TRBJ1-5, with D maybe TRBD1 (5 bases). The CDR3 contains 14 residues. Per germline, CDR1 LNHNV and CDR2 YYDKDF (reference sequence). The ends were cut back, 5 bases at V and 5 bases at J, with 13 bases in the middle. CDR3 coding DNA: TGTGCCACCAGCTTACGGCAGGGCGATCAGCCCCAGCATTTT. Encoded protein: CATSLRQGDQPQHF.

V and J are TRBV6-6 and TRBJ2-3, with D unclear. V was pared by 5 bases and J by 2 bases, with 14 bases between. The CDR3 spans 15 residues. Looked up from germline, CDR1 is MNHNY and CDR2 is SVGAGI (reference sequence). CDR3 sequence reads: CASSPARRLTDTQYF. CDR3 sequence (DNA): TGTGCCAGCAGTCCTGCACGGCGCCTCACAGATACGCAGTATTTT.

This chain connects TRBV7-9 to TRBJ2-1, with 7 positions matching TRBD1. CDR1 is SEHNR and CDR2 is FQNEAQ in the germline V gene (reference sequence). The ends lost 5 bases at V and 4 bases at J; junction bases unmatched: 5. The length of the CDR3 is 14 residues. The CDR3 here is CASSPKGQYNEQFF. The DNA for the CDR3 is TGTGCCAGCAGCCCTAAGGGACAGTACAATGAGCAGTTCTTC.

This clone was picked up a small number of times. The chain has TRBV9 and TRBJ2-7, with D tentatively TRBD1 (7 bases). With 0 bases removed from V and 7 bases from J, the gap between germline ends came to 20 bases. In germline, CDR1 is SGDLS, CDR2 YYNGEE. The CDR3 is 16 amino acids. CDR3 amino acids: CASSVEGGQPSAEQYF. DNA of the CDR3: TGTGCCAGCAGCGTAGAGGGGGGACAGCCGTCGGCGGAGCAGTACTTC.

V usage is TRBV27 and J usage is TRBJ2-2; TRBD2 matches at 14 bases. This CDR3 spans 16 amino acids. Germline V gene sequence: CDR1 MNHEY, CDR2 SMNVEV (reference sequence). V gave up 10 bases and J gave up 6 bases; unmatched junction bases: 10. CDR3 protein: CATTKGLAGDAGELFF. CDR3 DNA: TGTGCCACCACGAAGGGACTAGCGGGAGACGCCGGGGAGCTGTTTTTT.

V gene TRBV5-4 combines with J gene TRBJ2-1; no clear D gene. Germline V gives CDR1 SGHNT, CDR2 YYREEE (reference sequence). V was pared by 5 bases and J by 1 base, with 4 bases between. This CDR3 comprises 12 residues. CDR3 sequence: CASSLSYNEQFF. In DNA form, the CDR3 reads TGTGCCAGCAGTCTTTCCTACAATGAGCAGTTCTTC.

The chain couples TRBV6-1 to TRBJ2-1; possibly TRBD2 for D (5 bases). The ends were cut back, 4 bases at V and 3 bases at J, with 10 bases in the middle. Germline V gene lookup returns CDR1 MNHNS and CDR2 SASEGT. This CDR3 is built from 14 residues. The CDR3 DNA sequence: TGTGCCAGCAGTGTAGAGGGTGTCTACAATGAGCAGTTCTTC. This translates into CASSVEGVYNEQFF.

This CDR3 reads CASSVYRNNSPLHF. CDR3 sequence (DNA): TGTGCCAGCAGTGTGTATCGGAATAATTCACCCCTCCACTTT. The chain is built from TRBV2 and TRBJ1-6, with D unresolved. Germline V CDR1 and CDR2: SNHLY, FYNNEI. V was trimmed by 4 bases and J by 5 bases, leaving 9 bases between them. CDR3 length: 14 amino acids.

This chain uses TRBV11-2 with TRBJ2-7; TRBD2 aligns across 7 bases. Germline CDR1 is SGHAT and CDR2 is FQNNGV. J lost 3 bases, V lost 3 bases, and 17 bases had no gene match. The CDR3 has 18 residues. CDR3 in amino acids: CASSLGVPGGFYIYEQYF. CDR3 in DNA: TGTGCCAGCAGCTTGGGGGTCCCGGGAGGCTTCTATATCTACGAGCAGTACTTC.

This chain links TRBV6-5 with TRBJ2-6, with no clear D. V was pared by 4 bases and J by 4 bases, with 8 bases between. Germline V CDR1 and CDR2: MNHEY, SVGAGI. The CDR3 contains 14 residues. CDR3 loop: CASSWQSGANVLTF. DNA of the CDR3: TGTGCCAGCAGTTGGCAGTCGGGGGCCAACGTCCTGACTTTC.

The V and J genes are TRBV30 and TRBJ1-4; 8 bases agree with TRBD1. The CDR3 sequence is 14 residues long. The J segment lost 5 bases and the V segment lost 3 bases, leaving 5 bases of the junction unmatched. Germline CDR1 is GTSNPN and CDR2 is SVGIG (reference sequence). The CDR3 is CAWRRQGSNEKLFF. DNA of the CDR3: TGTGCCTGGAGGCGACAGGGGTCCAATGAAAAACTGTTTTTT.

The CDR3 spells CASSFAGPENPYEQYF. For the CDR3, the DNA is TGCGCCAGCAGCTTCGCAGGACCCGAAAATCCCTACGAGCAGTACTTC. The chain has TRBV5-1 and TRBJ2-7; D not certain. Looked up from germline, CDR1 is SGHRS and CDR2 is YFSETQ. V dropped 2 bases and J dropped 2 bases, with 17 bases sitting between them. This CDR3 contains 16 residues.

The chain joins TRBV28 to TRBJ1-5, with D tentatively TRBD1 (6 bases). CDR3 size: 18 residues. V lost 6 bases and J lost 0, with 21 bases in between. The germline gives CDR1 MDHEN, CDR2 SYDVKM. The CDR3 protein is CASRVPSWTDNSNQPQHF. DNA for the CDR3: TGTGCCAGCAGAGTGCCGTCTTGGACAGATAATAGCAATCAGCCCCAGCATTTT.

In its sample, this clone was seen a few times. The chain has TRBV2 and TRBJ1-1; 8 bases align to TRBD1. The germline CDR1 and CDR2 sequences are SNHLY and FYNNEI. V lost 7 bases and J lost 6; bases outside the gene matches: 7. CDR3 length equals 13 residues. CDR3 in DNA: TGTGCCAGCACTACAGGACAGGGCCCTGAAGCTTTCTTT. Translated, it gives CASTTGQGPEAFF.